This TCR beta chain was sequenced for a study of identical twins. TCRdb itself ran the 5' RACE reads through MiXCR, one entry per CDR3 protein. The table lists 1.5 million to 2 million distinct CDR3 sequences, about 32% of them singletons, with under 0.35% in the top ten. This clonotype was recorded a few times. Germline V gives CDR1 MDHEN, CDR2 SYDVKM. Unmatched junction bases numbered 7, after V lost 2 bases and J lost 3 bases. CDR3 size: 15 residues. The sample consisted of cord blood. The chain uses TRBV28 and TRBJ2-7, with TRBD1 identical over 7 bases. The TCR comes from a newborn girl in good health. CDR3 sequence reads: CASSLKGATYYEQYF. CDR3 bases: TGTGCCAGCAGTTTAAAGGGGGCAACCTACTACGAGCAGTACTTC.